This T cell receptor beta chain was recovered during a study of shared clonotypes between healthy human individuals. Study background: Two female and three male donors aged 18 to 49 were enrolled. Findings and limits, study-wide: The sharing of 4.5% to 5% of naive CD4 clonotypes was seen across a handful of donors. All-four-donor shared clonotypes had higher generation probabilities than non-shared clonotypes did.

This clone was observed a handful of times. What it binds is not known. The same CDR3 also results from other DNA sequences found in this sample. The authors' processing: With immunoSEQ giving junction-only sequences and no quality scores, filtering differed. The data were produced by immunoSEQ multiplex PCR, yet TCRdb's version contains in-frame clones alone and is incomplete. The DNA was the basis for D and trimming; V, J and clone size are from that table. The sample holds 2,500,000 or so clones, 80% to 95% seen once. The CDR3 runs to 14 residues. Per the germline V gene, CDR1 is SGHRS and CDR2 is YFSETQ. V lost 7 bases and J lost 1, with 14 bases in between.

This chain connects TRBV5-1 to TRBJ1-1; D might be TRBD1 (6 bases). This receptor was obtained from a man younger than 35 in good health. Some clones in this sample may be carry-over from other donors' samples. The specimen sequenced was naive CD4+ T cells from PBMCs. Documented subset: CD45RA+ positively selected. The CDR3 DNA follows: TGCGCCAGCTCTTCAGGGACAACGAACACTGAAGCTTTCTTT. It encodes CASSSGTTNTEAFF.